The clone carrying this TCR beta chain was counted between two and nine times. Using RNA transcripts as the source, TCR beta CDR3 regions were amplified. HTBI primers drove first-round RT-PCR of the TCR CDR3. TCRdb re-called the multiplex PCR reads with MiXCR, one entry per CDR3 protein. The repertoire includes about 290,000 distinct CDR3 sequences, roughly an eighth of them detected once, and roughly 7.9% sits in the top ten. The sample belongs to a study of T cells in Graves' hyperthyroidism and ophthalmopathy. The hyperthyroidism patients had all been newly diagnosed, and their disease duration was under 2 months. Their ages ranged from 18 to 65 years. V gave up 7 bases and J gave up 0 bases, with 21 bases separating them. The CDR3 length is 17 residues. From germline, CDR1 is LNHDA and CDR2 SQIVND (reference sequence).

The receptor comes from a middle-aged woman with Graves' hyperthyroidism. The V call is TRBV19, the J call TRBJ1-2, with D perhaps TRBD1 (5 bases). Sequenced material: blood. The CDR3 DNA follows: TGTGCCAGTATCCCGAACCAGGGATCGGGGGCTAACTATGGCTACACCTTC. This sequence encodes CASIPNQGSGANYGYTF.